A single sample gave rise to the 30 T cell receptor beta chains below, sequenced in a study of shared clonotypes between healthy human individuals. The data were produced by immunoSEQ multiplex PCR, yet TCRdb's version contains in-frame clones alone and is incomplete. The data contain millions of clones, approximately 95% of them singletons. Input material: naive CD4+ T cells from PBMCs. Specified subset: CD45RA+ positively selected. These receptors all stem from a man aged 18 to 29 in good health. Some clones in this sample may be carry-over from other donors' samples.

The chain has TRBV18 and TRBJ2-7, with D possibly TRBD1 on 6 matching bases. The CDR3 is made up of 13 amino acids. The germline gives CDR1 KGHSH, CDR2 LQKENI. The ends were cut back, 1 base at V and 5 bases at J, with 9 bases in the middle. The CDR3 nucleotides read TGTGCCAGCTCACCACGACAGGAGCACGAGCAGTACTTC. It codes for CASSPRQEHEQYF.

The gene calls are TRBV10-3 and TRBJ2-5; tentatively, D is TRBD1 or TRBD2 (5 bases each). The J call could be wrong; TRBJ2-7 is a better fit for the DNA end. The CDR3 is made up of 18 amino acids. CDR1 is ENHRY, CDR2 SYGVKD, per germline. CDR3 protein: CAISERPGRQSWAYEQYF. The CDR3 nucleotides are TGTGCCATCAGTGAGCGACCGGGACGCCAGAGTTGGGCGTACGAGCAGTACTTC.

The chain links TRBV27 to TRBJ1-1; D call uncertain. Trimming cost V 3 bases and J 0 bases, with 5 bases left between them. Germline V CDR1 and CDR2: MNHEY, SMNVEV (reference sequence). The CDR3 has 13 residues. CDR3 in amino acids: CASSFRLNTEAFF. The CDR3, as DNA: TGTGCCAGCAGTTTCAGGCTGAACACTGAAGCTTTCTTT.

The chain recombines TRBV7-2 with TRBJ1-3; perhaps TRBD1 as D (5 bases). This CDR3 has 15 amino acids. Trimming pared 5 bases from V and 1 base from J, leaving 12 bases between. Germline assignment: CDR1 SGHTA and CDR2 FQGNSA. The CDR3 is CASSHRDASGNTIYF. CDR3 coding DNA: TGTGCCAGCAGCCACCGGGACGCATCTGGAAACACCATATATTTT.

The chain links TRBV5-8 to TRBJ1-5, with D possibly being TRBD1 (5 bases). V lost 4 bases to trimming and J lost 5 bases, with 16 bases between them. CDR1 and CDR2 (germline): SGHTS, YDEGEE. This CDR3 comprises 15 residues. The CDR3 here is CASSGGPNLDQPQHF. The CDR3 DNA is TGTGCCAGCAGCGGGGGACCAAACTTGGATCAGCCCCAGCATTTT.

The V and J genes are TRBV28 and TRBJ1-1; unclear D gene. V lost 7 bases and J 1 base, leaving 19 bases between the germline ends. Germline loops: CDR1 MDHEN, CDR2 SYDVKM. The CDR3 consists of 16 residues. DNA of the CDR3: TGTGCCAGCACCACCCCAGCGGCGAATGCGAACACTGAAGCTTTCTTT. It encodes CASTTPAANANTEAFF. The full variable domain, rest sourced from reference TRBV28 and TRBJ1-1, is DVKVTQSSRYLVKRTGEKVFLECVQDMDHENMFWYRQDPGLGLRLIYFSYDVKMKEKGDIPEGYSVSREKKERFSLILESASTNQTSMYLCASTTPAANANTEAFFGQGTRLTVV.

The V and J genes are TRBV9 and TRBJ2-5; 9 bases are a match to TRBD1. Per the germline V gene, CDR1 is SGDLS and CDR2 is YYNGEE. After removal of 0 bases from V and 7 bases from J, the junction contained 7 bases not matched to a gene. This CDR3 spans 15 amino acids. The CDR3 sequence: CASSVAPGQGRTQYF. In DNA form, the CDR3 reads TGTGCCAGCAGCGTAGCCCCTGGACAGGGGAGGACCCAGTACTTC.

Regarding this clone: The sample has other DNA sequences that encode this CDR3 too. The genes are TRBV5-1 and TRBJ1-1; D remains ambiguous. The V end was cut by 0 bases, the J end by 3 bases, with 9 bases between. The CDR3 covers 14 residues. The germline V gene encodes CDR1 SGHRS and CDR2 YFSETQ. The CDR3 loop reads CASSLVKGDTEAFF. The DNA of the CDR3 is TGCGCCAGCAGCTTGGTTAAGGGTGACACTGAAGCTTTCTTT. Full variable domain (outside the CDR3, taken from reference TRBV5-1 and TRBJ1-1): KAGVTQTPRYLIKTRGQQVTLSCSPISGHRSVSWYQQTPGQGLQFLFEYFSETQRNKGNFPGRFSGRQFSNSRSEMNVSTLELGDSALYLCASSLVKGDTEAFFGQGTRLTVV.

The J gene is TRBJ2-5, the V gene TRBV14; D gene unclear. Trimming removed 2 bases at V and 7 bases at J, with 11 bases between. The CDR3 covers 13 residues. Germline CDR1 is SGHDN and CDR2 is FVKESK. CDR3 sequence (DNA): TGTGCCAGCAGCCAACAGCCTTATGGGACCCAGTACTTC. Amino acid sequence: CASSQQPYGTQYF.

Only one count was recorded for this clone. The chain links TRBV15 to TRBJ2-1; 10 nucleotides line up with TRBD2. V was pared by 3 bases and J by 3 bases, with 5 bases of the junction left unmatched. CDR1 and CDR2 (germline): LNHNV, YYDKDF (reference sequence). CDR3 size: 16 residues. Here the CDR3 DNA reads TGTGCCACCAGCAGCGGGACTAGCGCGATCTACAATGAGCAGTTCTTC. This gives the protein CATSSGTSAIYNEQFF.

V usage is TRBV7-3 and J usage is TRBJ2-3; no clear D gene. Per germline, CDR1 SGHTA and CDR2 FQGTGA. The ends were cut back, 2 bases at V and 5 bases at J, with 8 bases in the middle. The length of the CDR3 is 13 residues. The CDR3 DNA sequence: TGTGCCAGCAGCTTATCATATGGAGATACGCAGTATTTT. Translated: CASSLSYGDTQYF.

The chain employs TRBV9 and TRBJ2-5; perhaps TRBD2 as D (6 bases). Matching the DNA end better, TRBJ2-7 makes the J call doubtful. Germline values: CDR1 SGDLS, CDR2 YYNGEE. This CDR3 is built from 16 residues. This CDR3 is CASSVDYGDSRYEQYF. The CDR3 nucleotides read TGTGCCAGCAGCGTAGACTACGGGGACTCCCGCTACGAGCAGTACTTC.

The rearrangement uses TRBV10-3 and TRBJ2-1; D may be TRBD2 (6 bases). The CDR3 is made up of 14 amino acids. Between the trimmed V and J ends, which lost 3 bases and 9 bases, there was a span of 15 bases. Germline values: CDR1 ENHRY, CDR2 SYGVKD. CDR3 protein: CAISDSSVLSEQFF. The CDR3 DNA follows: TGTGCCATCAGTGATTCTAGCGTTTTGTCTGAGCAGTTCTTC.

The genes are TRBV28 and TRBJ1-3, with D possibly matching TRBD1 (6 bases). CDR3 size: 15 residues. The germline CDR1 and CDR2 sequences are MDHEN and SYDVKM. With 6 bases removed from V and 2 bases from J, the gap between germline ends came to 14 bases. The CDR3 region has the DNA TGTGCCAGCAGCTTGAGGGGGGCGGCTGGAAACACCATATATTTT. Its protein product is CASSLRGAAGNTIYF.

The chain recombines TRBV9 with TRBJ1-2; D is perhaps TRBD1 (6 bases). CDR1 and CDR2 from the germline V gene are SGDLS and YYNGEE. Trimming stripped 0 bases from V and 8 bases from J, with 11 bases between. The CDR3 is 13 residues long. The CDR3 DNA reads TGTGCCAGCAGCGTAGCACAGGGTTCCGGCTACACCTTC. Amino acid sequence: CASSVAQGSGYTF. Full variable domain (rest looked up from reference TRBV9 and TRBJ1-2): DSGVTQTPKHLITATGQRVTLRCSPRSGDLSVYWYQQSLDQGLQFLIQYYNGEERAKGNILERFSAQQFPDLHSELNLSSLELGDSALYFCASSVAQGSGYTFGSGTRLTVV.

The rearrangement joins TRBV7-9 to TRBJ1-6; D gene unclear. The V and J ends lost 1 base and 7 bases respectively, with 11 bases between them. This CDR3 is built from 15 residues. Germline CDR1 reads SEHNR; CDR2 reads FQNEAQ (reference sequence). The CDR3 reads CASSLGSSGNSPLHF. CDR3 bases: TGTGCCAGCAGCTTAGGCAGCTCGGGCAATTCACCCCTCCACTTT.

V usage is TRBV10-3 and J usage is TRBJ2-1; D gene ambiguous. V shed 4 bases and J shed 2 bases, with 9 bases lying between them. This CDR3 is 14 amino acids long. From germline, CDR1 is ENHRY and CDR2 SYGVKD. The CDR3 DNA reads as TGTGCCATCAGTGGAACAGCAACCTACAATGAGCAGTTCTTC. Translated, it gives CAISGTATYNEQFF.

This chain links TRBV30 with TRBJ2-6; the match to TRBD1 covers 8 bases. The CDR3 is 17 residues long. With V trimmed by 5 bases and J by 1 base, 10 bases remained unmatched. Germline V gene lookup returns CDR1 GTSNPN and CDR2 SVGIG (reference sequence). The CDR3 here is CAWGAGQGPSGANVLTF. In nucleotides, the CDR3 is TGTGCCTGGGGGGCAGGACAGGGCCCTTCTGGGGCCAACGTCCTGACTTTC.

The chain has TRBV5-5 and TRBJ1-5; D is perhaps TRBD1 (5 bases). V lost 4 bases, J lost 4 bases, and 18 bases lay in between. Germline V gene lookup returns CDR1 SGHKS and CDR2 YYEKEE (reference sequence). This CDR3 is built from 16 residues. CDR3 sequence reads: CASSPWGAEGNQPQHF. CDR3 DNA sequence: TGTGCCAGCAGCCCTTGGGGTGCGGAGGGGAATCAGCCCCAGCATTTT.

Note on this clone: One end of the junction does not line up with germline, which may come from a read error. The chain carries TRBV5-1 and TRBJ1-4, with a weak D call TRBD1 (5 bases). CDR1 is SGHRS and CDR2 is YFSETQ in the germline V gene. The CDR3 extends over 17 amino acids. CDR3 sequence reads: CASSLDPSTDINEKLFF. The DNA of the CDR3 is TGCGCCAGCAGTTTGGACCCTTCGACGGACATTAATGAAAAACTGTTTTTT.

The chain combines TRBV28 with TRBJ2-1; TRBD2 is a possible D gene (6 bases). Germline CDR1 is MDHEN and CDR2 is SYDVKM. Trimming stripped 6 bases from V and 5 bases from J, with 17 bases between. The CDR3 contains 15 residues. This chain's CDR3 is CASSLAGSRDNEQFF. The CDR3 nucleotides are TGTGCCAGCAGCCTTGCCGGGAGTAGAGACAATGAGCAGTTCTTC.

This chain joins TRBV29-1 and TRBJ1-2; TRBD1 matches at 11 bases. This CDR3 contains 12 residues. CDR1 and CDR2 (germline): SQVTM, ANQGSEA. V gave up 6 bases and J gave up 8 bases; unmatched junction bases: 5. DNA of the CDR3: TGCAGCGTCGGACAGGGGGCTGCGGGCTACACCTTC. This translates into CSVGQGAAGYTF.

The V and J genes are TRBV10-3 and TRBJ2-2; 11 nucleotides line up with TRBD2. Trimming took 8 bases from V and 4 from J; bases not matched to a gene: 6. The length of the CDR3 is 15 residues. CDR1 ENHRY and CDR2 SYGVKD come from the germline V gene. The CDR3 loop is CAIGGTSGITGELFF. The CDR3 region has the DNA TGTGCCATCGGGGGGACTAGCGGTATCACCGGGGAGCTGTTTTTT.

This chain's CDR3 is CASSEGPFSTDTQYF. CDR3 DNA sequence: TGTGCCAGCAGCGAGGGACCGTTTAGCACAGATACGCAGTATTTT. This chain connects TRBV9 to TRBJ2-3; D could derive from TRBD1 or TRBD2 (5 bases each). Trimming removed 3 bases from V and 0 bases from J, with 11 bases in between. Germline CDR1 SGDLS, CDR2 YYNGEE. The CDR3 loop spans 15 amino acids.

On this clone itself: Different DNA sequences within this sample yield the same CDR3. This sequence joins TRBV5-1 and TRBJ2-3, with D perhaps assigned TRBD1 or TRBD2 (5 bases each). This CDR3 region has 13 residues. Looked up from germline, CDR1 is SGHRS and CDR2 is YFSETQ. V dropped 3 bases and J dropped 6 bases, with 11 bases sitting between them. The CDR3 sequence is CASSSGRPDTQYF. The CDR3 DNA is TGCGCCAGCAGCTCGGGACGCCCGGATACGCAGTATTTT. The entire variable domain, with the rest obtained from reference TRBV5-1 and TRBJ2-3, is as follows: KAGVTQTPRYLIKTRGQQVTLSCSPISGHRSVSWYQQTPGQGLQFLFEYFSETQRNKGNFPGRFSGRQFSNSRSEMNVSTLELGDSALYLCASSSGRPDTQYFGPGTRLTVL.

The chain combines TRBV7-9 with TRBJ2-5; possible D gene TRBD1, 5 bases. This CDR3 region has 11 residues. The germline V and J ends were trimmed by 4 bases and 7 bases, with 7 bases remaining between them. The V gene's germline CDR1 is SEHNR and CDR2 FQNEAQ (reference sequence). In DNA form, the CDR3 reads TGTGCCAGCAGCTCCCAGGGGACCCAGTACTTC. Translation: CASSSQGTQYF.

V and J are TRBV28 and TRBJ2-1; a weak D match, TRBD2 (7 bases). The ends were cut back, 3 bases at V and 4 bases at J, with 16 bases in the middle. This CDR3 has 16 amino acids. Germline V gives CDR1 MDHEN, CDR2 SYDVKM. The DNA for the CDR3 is TGTGCCAGCAGTTTTACCTGGGGGGGCGGGTACAATGAGCAGTTCTTC. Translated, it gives CASSFTWGGGYNEQFF.

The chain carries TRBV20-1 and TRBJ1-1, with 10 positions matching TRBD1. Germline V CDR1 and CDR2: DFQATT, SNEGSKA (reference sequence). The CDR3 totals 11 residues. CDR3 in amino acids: CRRQGAAEAFF. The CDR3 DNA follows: TGCAGGAGACAGGGGGCCGCTGAAGCTTTCTTT.

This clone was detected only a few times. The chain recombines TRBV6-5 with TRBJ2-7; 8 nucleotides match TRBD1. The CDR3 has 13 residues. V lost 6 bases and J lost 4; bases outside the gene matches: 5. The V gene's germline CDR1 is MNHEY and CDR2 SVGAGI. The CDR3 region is CASRRTGRYEQYF. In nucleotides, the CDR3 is TGTGCCAGCAGACGGACAGGGAGATACGAGCAGTACTTC.

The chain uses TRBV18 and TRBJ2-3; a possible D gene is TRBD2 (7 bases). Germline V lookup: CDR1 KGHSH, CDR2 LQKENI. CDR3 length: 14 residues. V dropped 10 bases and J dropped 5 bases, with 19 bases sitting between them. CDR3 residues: CATTRGGVGDTQYF. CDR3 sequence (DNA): TGTGCCACAACCCGAGGGGGGGTTGGAGATACGCAGTATTTT. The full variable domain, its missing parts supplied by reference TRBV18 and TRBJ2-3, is NAGVMQNPRHLVRRRGQEARLRCSPMKGHSHVYWYRQLPEEGLKFMVYLQKENIIDESGMPKERFSAEFPKEGPSILRIQQVVRGDSAAYFCATTRGGVGDTQYFGPGTRLTVL.